The entry below describes one T cell receptor (beta chain). TCRdb keeps only in-frame clones here, not all; method: immunoSEQ multiplex PCR. The repertoire holds around 200,000 clones, with more than 75% as singletons. This sample stems from a study of blood T cell repertoires in COVID-19. Study overall: Sites across the United States, Italy and Spain contributed samples from acute and convalescent COVID-19. T cells, B-cell-depleted T cells, or PBMCs supplied cDNA or gDNA.

Germline CDR1 reads GTSNPN; CDR2 reads SVGIG (reference sequence). The CDR3 runs to 15 residues. Trimming took 7 bases from V and 2 from J; bases not matched to a gene: 12. V is TRBV30 and J is TRBJ2-7, with 9 bases fitting TRBD2. The sequenced material came from peripheral blood. The source is a man at least 80 years old with acute or convalescent COVID-19. The CDR3 region has the DNA TGTGCCTCAACAAGTGAAGCGGGGGGAACCTACGAGCAGTACTTC. Translated, it gives CASTSEAGGTYEQYF.